Below, 9 T cell receptor beta chains from the same sample are listed, as sequenced in a study of identical twins. TCRdb analysed the 5' RACE reads with MiXCR anew, one entry per CDR3 protein. The sample consists of about 530,000 distinct CDR3 sequences, 20% to 25% of them appearing once. The sample was also linked to a second study, of yellow fever vaccine responses in identical twins.

What was sequenced was CD4+ T cells sorted from blood. The origin of the receptors is a woman aged 18 to 35 in good health.

The rearrangement uses TRBV28 and TRBJ2-5; D might be TRBD1 (6 bases). The CDR3 sequence is 14 residues long. Trimming took 8 bases from V and 2 from J, leaving 15 bases between them. Germline lookup yields CDR1 MDHEN and CDR2 SYDVKM. This chain's CDR3 is CASEGDPSQETQYF. The CDR3 DNA reads TGTGCCAGCGAGGGGGATCCATCACAAGAGACCCAGTACTTC.

This clonotype was found a few times. This chain connects TRBV7-9 to TRBJ2-1; 12 nucleotides align to TRBD2. Germline V lookup: CDR1 SEHNR, CDR2 FQNEAQ (reference sequence). With V trimmed by 5 bases and J by 4 bases, 6 bases remained unmatched. This CDR3 spans 16 amino acids. The DNA for the CDR3 is TGTGCCAGCAGCCAATGGACTAGCGGGGCTTACAATGAGCAGTTCTTC. The encoded protein is CASSQWTSGAYNEQFF.

The sample holds a few counts of this clonotype. The V call is TRBV12-3 or TRBV12-4, the J call TRBJ1-1, with D perhaps matching TRBD1 (5 bases). The germline V and J ends were trimmed by 2 bases and 11 bases, with 9 bases remaining between them. There are 11 residues in the CDR3. The DNA for the CDR3 is TGTGCCAGCAGTTTATCCGGGACGGCTTTCTTT. This gives the protein CASSLSGTAFF.

The chain has TRBV5-5 and TRBJ2-7, with a possible D match to TRBD2 (5 bases). The CDR3 covers 15 residues. Germline CDR1 SGHKS, CDR2 YYEKEE (reference sequence). V was trimmed by 4 bases and J by 1 base, leaving 15 bases between them. Here the CDR3 reads CASSQLVRDSYEQYV. CDR3 nucleotide sequence: TGTGCCAGCAGCCAATTGGTGAGGGATTCCTACGAGCAGTACGTC.

The table lists this clonotype with a few counts. This sequence joins TRBV20-1 and TRBJ2-3; 7 nucleotides agree with TRBD2. This CDR3 has 14 amino acids. V shed 6 bases, J shed 4 bases, and the junction held 10 bases outside the gene matches. The V gene's germline CDR1 is DFQATT and CDR2 SNEGSKA (reference sequence). CDR3: CSAARGGPPDTQYF. CDR3 nucleotide sequence: TGCAGTGCCGCGCGGGGAGGGCCCCCAGATACGCAGTATTTT.

V usage is TRBV12-3 or TRBV12-4 and J usage is TRBJ1-1; the D is unclear. Trimming left V 10 bases short and J 0 bases short, with 9 bases between. The CDR3 spans 12 residues. The chain's CDR3 is CAITQLNTEAFF. The CDR3 nucleotides read TGTGCCATCACACAGTTGAACACTGAAGCTTTCTTT.

This clonotype was recorded a few times. The CDR3, as DNA: TGTGCCATCATGGACGGTACCGGGGAGCTGTTTTTT. Its protein product is CAIMDGTGELFF. V usage is TRBV10-3 and J usage is TRBJ2-2; D ambiguous. The length of the CDR3 is 12 residues. V was trimmed by 7 bases and J by 5 bases, leaving 8 bases between them. Germline CDR1 and CDR2: ENHRY and SYGVKD.

This clonotype was seen a handful of times. This rearrangement joins TRBV6-1 to TRBJ2-7, with 9 positions matching TRBD2. V shed 5 bases and J 2 bases; nucleotides not matched to a gene: 10. This CDR3 has 16 residues. Germline lookup yields CDR1 MNHNS and CDR2 SASEGT. The DNA for the CDR3 is TGTGCCAGCAGTCAAGGTAGCGGGGGCATCACCTACGAGCAGTACTTC. It yields the protein CASSQGSGGITYEQYF.

This chain connects TRBV20-1 to TRBJ1-1; D gene uncertain. This CDR3 has 12 residues. Germline values: CDR1 DFQATT, CDR2 SNEGSKA (reference sequence). V was pared by 6 bases and J by 0 bases, with 8 bases between. CDR3 bases: TGCAGTGCCCCCAATATGAACACTGAAGCTTTCTTT. Translation: CSAPNMNTEAFF.